This T cell receptor (beta chain) was sequenced in a study of blood T cell repertoires in COVID-19 (dated by TCRdb to about 2020). The study in broad terms: Collaborator samples came from the United States, Italy and Spain and covered acute and convalescent phases of COVID-19. The material from the prospective study consisted of cDNA or gDNA derived from T cells, B-cell-depleted T cells, or PBMCs. Deeply sampled blood TCRbeta repertoires from subjects exposed to, actively infected with, or recovered from COVID-19 were included in the dataset. A freely available public database, intended as a resource for researchers studying the immune response to SARS-CoV-2, is where the repertoires were released. The samples were drawn from two sources: the first 160 participants of the ongoing ImmuneRACE study, and about 1,300 subjects contributed by 6 global collaborators. The sample metadata nearly always contained a de-identified subject ID, COVID-19 status, age in years and sex. HLA class I and class II types, where available, came from metadata supplied by the sample provider rather than from assay-based typing. Overall results and qualifications from the work: The amount of clinical and demographic metadata varied by source and participant and was provided uncurated.

The immunoSEQ Assay, a bias-controlled multiplex PCR, was used to amplify TCRbeta CDR3 regions from genomic DNA. The study's processing was this. Within the assay, amplification of reference gene primers was used to estimate how many nucleated cells each sample contained. To quantify the absolute abundance of each unique TCRbeta CDR3 rearrangement, sequence reads were collapsed and filtered. For each sample, productive Simpson clonality was calculated as the square root of Simpson's diversity index across productive rearrangements. What TCRdb holds here is the immuneACCESS table cut down to in-frame rearrangements. Part of the clones is not present; checked against another copy, under half of the missing clones reflect an unresolved V gene, and the others are unexplained. Clone size and V and J calls were adopted from that table, with D and trimming inferred from the DNA. This sample gives roughly 62,000 clones in total; about 87% of them show up just once. In total, the top ten clones hold 0.9% to 1.2% of the sample.

This clone was detected once. The clone's antigen remains unknown. Base-call qualities are not available, and no considerably larger clone is one nucleotide away. Via the germline V gene, CDR1 is SGHRS and CDR2 YFSETQ. The cysteine opens and the phenylalanine closes a CDR3 of 17 amino acids. This entry keeps only the CDR3 DNA: 51 bases, framed from base 1. Clipping removes 1 base from V and 5 bases from J, with 13 as the unmatched junction base count. Collaborating institutions collected whole blood in K2EDTA tubes following their own protocols. For TCRbeta analysis, collaborator samples were shipped as frozen whole blood, as isolated PBMCs, or as DNA extracted from either sample type.

This sequence originates from a man aged 65 to 79 with acute or convalescent COVID-19. The chain uses TRBV5-1 and TRBJ2-7; 9 bases in the junction line up with TRBD1. The material sequenced was peripheral blood. The CDR3 reads as follows: CASSLRIIGQGSHEQYF. The sequenced DNA is TGCGCCAGCAGCTTGAGAATTATTGGACAGGGGTCCCACGAGCAGTACTTC.